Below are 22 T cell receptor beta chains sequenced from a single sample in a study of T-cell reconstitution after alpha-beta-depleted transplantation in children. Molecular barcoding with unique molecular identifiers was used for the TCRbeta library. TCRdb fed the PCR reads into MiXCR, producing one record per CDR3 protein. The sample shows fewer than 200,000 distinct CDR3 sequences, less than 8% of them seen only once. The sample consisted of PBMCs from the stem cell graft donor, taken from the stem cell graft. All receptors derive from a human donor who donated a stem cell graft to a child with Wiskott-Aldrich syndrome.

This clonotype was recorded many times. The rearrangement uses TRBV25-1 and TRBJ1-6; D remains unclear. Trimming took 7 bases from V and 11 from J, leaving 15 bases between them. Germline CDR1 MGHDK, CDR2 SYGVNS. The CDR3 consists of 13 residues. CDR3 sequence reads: CASTSGEGTPLHF. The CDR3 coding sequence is TGTGCCAGCACCTCCGGGGAAGGTACACCCCTCCACTTT.

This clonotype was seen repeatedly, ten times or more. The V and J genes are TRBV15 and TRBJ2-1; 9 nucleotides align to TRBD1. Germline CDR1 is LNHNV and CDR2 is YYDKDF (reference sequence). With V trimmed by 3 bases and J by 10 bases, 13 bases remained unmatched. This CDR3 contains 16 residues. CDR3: CATSSAWDRVWREQFF. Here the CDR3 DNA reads TGTGCCACCAGCAGCGCGTGGGACAGGGTTTGGAGGGAGCAGTTCTTC.

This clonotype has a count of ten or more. CDR3 DNA: TGTGCCAGCAGCCAAGATCGAGGTAGCAATCAGCCCCAGCATTTT. Translating gives CASSQDRGSNQPQHF. The gene calls are TRBV3-1 and TRBJ1-5; D gene ambiguous. Germline CDR1 LGHDT, CDR2 YNNKEL (reference sequence). V lost 0 bases, J lost 0 bases, and 6 bases lay in between. There are 15 residues in the CDR3.

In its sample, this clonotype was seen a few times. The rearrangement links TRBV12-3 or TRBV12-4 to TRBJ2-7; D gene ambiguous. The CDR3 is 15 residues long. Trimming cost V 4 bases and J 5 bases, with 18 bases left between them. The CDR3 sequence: CASSSTRAVKDEQYF. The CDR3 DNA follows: TGTGCCAGCAGTTCTACAAGAGCTGTTAAGGACGAGCAGTACTTC.

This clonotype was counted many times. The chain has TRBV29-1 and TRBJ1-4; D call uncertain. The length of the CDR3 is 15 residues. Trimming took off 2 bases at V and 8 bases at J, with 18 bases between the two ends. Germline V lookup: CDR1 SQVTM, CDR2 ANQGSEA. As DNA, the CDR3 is TGCAGCGTTGAACCCCTGAGCGCTACAATCGAAAAACTGTTTTTT. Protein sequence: CSVEPLSATIEKLFF.

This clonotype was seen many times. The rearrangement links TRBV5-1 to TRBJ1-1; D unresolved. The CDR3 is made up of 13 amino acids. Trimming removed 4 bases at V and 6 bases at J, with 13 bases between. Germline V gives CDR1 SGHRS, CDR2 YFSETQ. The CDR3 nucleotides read TGCGCCAGCAGCCCCTGGGAGGGCGCTGAAGCTTTCTTT. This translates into CASSPWEGAEAFF.

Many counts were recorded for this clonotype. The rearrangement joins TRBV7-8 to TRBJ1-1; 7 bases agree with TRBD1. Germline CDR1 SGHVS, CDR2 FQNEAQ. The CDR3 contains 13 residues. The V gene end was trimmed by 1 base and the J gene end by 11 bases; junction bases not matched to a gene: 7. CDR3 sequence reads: CASSLGGTVGAFF. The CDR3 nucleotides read TGTGCCAGCAGCTTAGGGGGGACAGTGGGCGCTTTCTTT. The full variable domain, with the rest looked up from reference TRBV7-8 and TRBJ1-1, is GAGVSQSPRYKVAKRGQDVALRCDPISGHVSLFWYQQALGQGPEFLTYFQNEAQLDKSGLPSDRFFAERPEGSVSTLKIQRTQQEDSAVYLCASSLGGTVGAFFGQGTRLTVV.

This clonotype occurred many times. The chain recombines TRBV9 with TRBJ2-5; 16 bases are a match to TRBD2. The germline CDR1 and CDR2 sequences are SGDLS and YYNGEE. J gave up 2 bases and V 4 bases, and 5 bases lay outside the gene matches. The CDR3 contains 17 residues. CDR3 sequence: CASSPGLAGGNQETQYF. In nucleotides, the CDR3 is TGTGCCAGCAGCCCGGGACTAGCGGGAGGGAATCAAGAGACCCAGTACTTC. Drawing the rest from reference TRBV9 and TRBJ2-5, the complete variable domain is DSGVTQTPKHLITATGQRVTLRCSPRSGDLSVYWYQQSLDQGLQFLIQYYNGEERAKGNILERFSAQQFPDLHSELNLSSLELGDSALYFCASSPGLAGGNQETQYFGPGTRLLVL.

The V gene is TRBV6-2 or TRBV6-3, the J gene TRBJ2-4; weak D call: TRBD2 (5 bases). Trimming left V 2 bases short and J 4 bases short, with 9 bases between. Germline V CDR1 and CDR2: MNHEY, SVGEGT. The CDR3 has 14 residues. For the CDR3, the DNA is TGTGCCAGCAGTTACCCGGGGAATAAAAACATTCAGTACTTC. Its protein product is CASSYPGNKNIQYF.

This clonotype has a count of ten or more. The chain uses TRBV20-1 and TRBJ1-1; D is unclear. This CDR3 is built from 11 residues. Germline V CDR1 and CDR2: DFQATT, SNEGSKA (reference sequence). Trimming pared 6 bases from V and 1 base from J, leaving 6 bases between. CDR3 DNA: TGCAGTGCACCCGGGAACACTGAAGCTTTCTTT. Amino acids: CSAPGNTEAFF.

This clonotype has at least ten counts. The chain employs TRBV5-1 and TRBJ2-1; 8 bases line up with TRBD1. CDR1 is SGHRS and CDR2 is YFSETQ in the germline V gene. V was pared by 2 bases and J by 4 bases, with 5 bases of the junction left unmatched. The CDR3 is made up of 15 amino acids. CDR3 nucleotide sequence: TGCGCCAGCAGCTTCGCACAGGGGGATTACAATGAGCAGTTCTTC. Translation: CASSFAQGDYNEQFF.

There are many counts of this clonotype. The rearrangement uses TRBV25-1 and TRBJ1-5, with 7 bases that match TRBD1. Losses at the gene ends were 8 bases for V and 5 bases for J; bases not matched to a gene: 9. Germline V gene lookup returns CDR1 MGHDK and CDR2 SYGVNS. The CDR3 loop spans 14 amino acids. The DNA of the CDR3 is TGTGCCAGCGCCCCGACAGGGTCCCATCAGCCCCAGCATTTT. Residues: CASAPTGSHQPQHF.

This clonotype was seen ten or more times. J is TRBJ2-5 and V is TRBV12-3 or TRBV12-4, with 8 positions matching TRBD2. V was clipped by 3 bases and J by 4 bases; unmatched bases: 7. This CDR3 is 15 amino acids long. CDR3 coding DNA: TGTGCCAGCAGTTTTGAGCGGGAGATTTCAGAGACCCAGTACTTC. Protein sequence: CASSFEREISETQYF.

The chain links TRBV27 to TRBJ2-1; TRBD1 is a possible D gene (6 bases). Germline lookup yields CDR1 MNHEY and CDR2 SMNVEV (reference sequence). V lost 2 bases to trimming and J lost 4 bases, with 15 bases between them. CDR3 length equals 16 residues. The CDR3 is CASSLNRDTIYNEQFF. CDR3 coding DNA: TGTGCCAGCAGTTTAAACAGGGATACGATATACAATGAGCAGTTCTTC.

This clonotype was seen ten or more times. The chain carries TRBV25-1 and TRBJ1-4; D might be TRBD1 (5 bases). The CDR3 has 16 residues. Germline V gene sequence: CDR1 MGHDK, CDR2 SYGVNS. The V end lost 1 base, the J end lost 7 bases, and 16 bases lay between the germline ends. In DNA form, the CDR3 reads TGTGCCAGCAGTGAATTGTGGGGGACGGCTCGTGAAAAACTGTTTTTT. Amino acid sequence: CASSELWGTAREKLFF.

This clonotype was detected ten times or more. The CDR3 loop reads CAISNLAGGGETQYF. The CDR3 nucleotides read TGTGCCATCAGTAATCTAGCGGGAGGGGGCGAGACCCAGTACTTC. The rearrangement uses TRBV10-3 and TRBJ2-5; 12 nucleotides agree with TRBD2. This CDR3 is 15 amino acids long. The ends lost 5 bases at V and 5 bases at J; junction bases unmatched: 6. Germline CDR1 reads ENHRY; CDR2 reads SYGVKD.

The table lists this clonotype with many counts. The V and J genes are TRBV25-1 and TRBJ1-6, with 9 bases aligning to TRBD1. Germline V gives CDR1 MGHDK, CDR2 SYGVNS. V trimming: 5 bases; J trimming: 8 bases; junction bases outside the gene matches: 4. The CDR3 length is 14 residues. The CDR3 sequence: CASSPTGGDSPLHF. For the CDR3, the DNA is TGTGCCAGCAGTCCGACAGGGGGAGATTCACCCCTCCACTTT.

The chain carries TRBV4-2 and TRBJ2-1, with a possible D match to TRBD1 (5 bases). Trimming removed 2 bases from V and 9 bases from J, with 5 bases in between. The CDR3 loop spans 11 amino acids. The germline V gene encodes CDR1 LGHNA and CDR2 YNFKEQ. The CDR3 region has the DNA TGTGCCAGCAGCCAACAGGGTGAGCAGTTCTTC. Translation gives CASSQQGEQFF.

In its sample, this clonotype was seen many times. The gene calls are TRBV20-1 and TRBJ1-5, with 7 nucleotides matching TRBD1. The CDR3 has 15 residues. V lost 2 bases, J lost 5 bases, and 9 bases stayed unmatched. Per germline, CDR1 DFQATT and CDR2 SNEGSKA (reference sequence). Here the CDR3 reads CSARRQGIADQPQHF. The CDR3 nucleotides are TGCAGTGCTAGAAGACAGGGAATTGCGGATCAGCCCCAGCATTTT.

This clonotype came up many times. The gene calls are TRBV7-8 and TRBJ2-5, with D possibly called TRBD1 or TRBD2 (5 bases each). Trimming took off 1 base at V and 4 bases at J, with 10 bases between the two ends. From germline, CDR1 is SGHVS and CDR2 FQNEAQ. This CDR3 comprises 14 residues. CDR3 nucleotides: TGTGCCAGCAGCTTAGTCCAGGGACGAGAGACCCAGTACTTC. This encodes CASSLVQGRETQYF.

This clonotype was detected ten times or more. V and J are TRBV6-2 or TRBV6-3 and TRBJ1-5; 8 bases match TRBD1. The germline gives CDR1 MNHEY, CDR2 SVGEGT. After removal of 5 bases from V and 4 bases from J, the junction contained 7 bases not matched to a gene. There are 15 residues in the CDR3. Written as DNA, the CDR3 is TGTGCCAGCAGTCATGGACAGGGCAGGAATCAGCCCCAGCATTTT. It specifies CASSHGQGRNQPQHF.

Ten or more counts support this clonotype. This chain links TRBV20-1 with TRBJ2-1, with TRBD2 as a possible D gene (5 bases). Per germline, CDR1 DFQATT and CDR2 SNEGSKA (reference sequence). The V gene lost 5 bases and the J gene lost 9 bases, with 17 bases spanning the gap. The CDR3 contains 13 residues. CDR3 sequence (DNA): TGCAGTGCTCGAGTCGGGGTTCTCGGTGAGCAGTTCTTC. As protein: CSARVGVLGEQFF.